Shown below are 22 T cell receptor beta chains from a single sample sequenced in a study of control samples from healthy donors and cancer patients. The repertoire was sequenced with immunoSEQ multiplex PCR; TCRdb's copy has only in-frame clones and lacks some. The sample includes some 150,000 clones, about 94% of them seen just once. Sequenced sample: blood. The source of these receptors is a man in his forties or fifties in good health.

This clone appeared once. The chain is built from TRBV19 and TRBJ1-3, with D possibly TRBD1 on 5 matching bases. The length of the CDR3 is 14 residues. V was cut by 7 bases and J by 1 base, with 11 bases left in between. Germline loops: CDR1 LNHDA, CDR2 SQIVND (reference sequence). This CDR3 is CASTSAGSGNTIYF. The CDR3 nucleotides read TGTGCCAGTACCTCGGCAGGGTCTGGAAACACCATATATTTT.

The chain has TRBV7-3 and TRBJ2-3; possible D gene TRBD1, 6 bases. Per germline, CDR1 SGHTA and CDR2 FQGTGA. Trimming removed 4 bases from V and 2 bases from J, with 13 bases in between. The CDR3 covers 15 residues. The CDR3 nucleotides are TGTGCCAGCAGCTGGACAGCGACCAACACAGATACGCAGTATTTT. Amino acids: CASSWTATNTDTQYF.

The chain couples TRBV27 to TRBJ2-1; possibly TRBD2 for D (5 bases). This CDR3 is 15 amino acids long. Trimming stripped 5 bases from V and 5 bases from J, with 16 bases between. The germline V gene has CDR1 MNHEY and CDR2 SMNVEV (reference sequence). CDR3 sequence reads: CASSPASRGNNEQFF. The CDR3 DNA sequence: TGTGCCAGCAGTCCTGCTAGCCGAGGTAACAATGAGCAGTTCTTC.

This clone is a singleton in its sample. The V gene is TRBV3-1 (or the pseudogene TRBV3-2), the J gene TRBJ2-3, with D hard to call. V was clipped by 6 bases and J by 2 bases, with 3 bases between them. The CDR3 length is 11 residues. Germline CDR1 reads LGHDT; CDR2 reads YNNKEL (reference sequence). CDR3 DNA: TGTGCCAGCAGGGACACAGATACGCAGTATTTT. Encoded protein: CASRDTDTQYF.

V is TRBV28 and J is TRBJ1-2, with a weak D call TRBD1 (5 bases). The V end lost 3 bases, the J end lost 8 bases, and 16 bases lay between the germline ends. The CDR3 has 14 residues. Germline assignment: CDR1 MDHEN and CDR2 SYDVKM. The CDR3: CASSFSQGSGGYTF. The DNA of the CDR3 is TGTGCCAGCAGTTTTTCGCAGGGTTCAGGGGGCTACACCTTC.

The chain couples TRBV24-1 to TRBJ2-3; D is perhaps TRBD2 (5 bases). The germline V and J ends were trimmed by 7 bases and 3 bases, with 7 bases remaining between them. The CDR3 length is 12 residues. The germline V gene encodes CDR1 KGHDR and CDR2 SFDVKD. The CDR3 here is CATSGGTDTQYF. CDR3 bases: TGTGCCACCAGCGGAGGAACAGATACGCAGTATTTT.

This chain connects TRBV6-4 to TRBJ1-1, with no clear D. This CDR3 has 13 amino acids. CDR1 MRHNA and CDR2 SNTAGT come from the germline V gene. With 4 bases removed from V and 3 bases from J, the gap between germline ends came to 9 bases. CDR3 residues: CASSVSEYTEAFF. The CDR3 coding sequence is TGTGCCAGCAGTGTTTCAGAGTACACTGAAGCTTTCTTT.

The chain joins TRBV5-1 to TRBJ2-5; possible D gene TRBD1, 7 bases. The CDR3 has 16 residues. Between the trimmed V and J ends, which lost 4 bases and 6 bases, there was a span of 22 bases. CDR1 and CDR2 (germline): SGHRS, YFSETQ. The CDR3 nucleotides are TGCGCCAGCAGCGGGGGGACAGAAACGCCCGGGAAGACCCAGTACTTC. This gives the protein CASSGGTETPGKTQYF. The full variable domain, completed using reference TRBV5-1 and TRBJ2-5, is KAGVTQTPRYLIKTRGQQVTLSCSPISGHRSVSWYQQTPGQGLQFLFEYFSETQRNKGNFPGRFSGRQFSNSRSEMNVSTLELGDSALYLCASSGGTETPGKTQYFGPGTRLLVL.

The rearrangement uses TRBV28 and TRBJ2-7; 9 positions match TRBD2. Germline assignment: CDR1 MDHEN and CDR2 SYDVKM. The CDR3 runs to 12 residues. V lost 10 bases to trimming and J lost 4 bases; unmatched junction nucleotides: 5. CDR3 sequence (DNA): TGTGCCACCTTAGCGGGAGTTTACGAGCAGTACTTC. Translating gives CATLAGVYEQYF.

The CDR3 reads CASSPKTGGDEQFF. The DNA for the CDR3 is TGTGCCAGCTCACCCAAGACAGGGGGGGATGAGCAGTTCTTC. The chain uses TRBV18 and TRBJ2-1; 9 bases match TRBD1. Trimming cost V 3 bases and J 8 bases; bases outside gene matches: 5. Germline assignment: CDR1 KGHSH and CDR2 LQKENI. This CDR3 contains 14 residues.

This clone was seen once. The chain combines TRBV11-2 with TRBJ2-3; D tentatively fits TRBD1 or TRBD2 (5 bases each). The V end was cut by 1 base, the J end by 2 bases, with 7 bases between. Per the germline V gene, CDR1 is SGHAT and CDR2 is FQNNGV. The CDR3 contains 14 residues. CDR3 sequence: CASSLAGLTDTQYF. CDR3 DNA: TGTGCCAGCAGCTTAGCGGGGCTCACAGATACGCAGTATTTT.

The chain couples TRBV10-2 to TRBJ2-3, with TRBD2 matching 11 bases. V shed 9 bases and J 0 bases; nucleotides not matched to a gene: 5. The germline V gene has CDR1 WSHSY and CDR2 SAAADI. The length of the CDR3 is 15 residues. The DNA for the CDR3 is TGCGCCAGTAAGACTAGCGGGACTAGCACAGATACGCAGTATTTT. Its translation: CASKTSGTSTDTQYF.

The rearrangement uses TRBV6-6 and TRBJ1-5; 7 bases agree with TRBD1. This CDR3 spans 14 amino acids. V was clipped by 5 bases and J by 4 bases; unmatched bases: 5. CDR1 and CDR2 from the germline V gene are MNHNY and SVGAGI (reference sequence). Here the CDR3 DNA reads TGTGCCAGCAGTCAAGGGACAGCTAATCAGCCCCAGCATTTT. It yields the protein CASSQGTANQPQHF.

The table lists this clone with a count of one. DNA for the CDR3: TGTGCCAGCAGTGAGGCCCCGGGGGGGGAGTCCTACGAGCAGTACTTC. It is translated as CASSEAPGGESYEQYF. The gene calls are TRBV6-1 and TRBJ2-7; 8 positions match TRBD2. The CDR3 is made up of 16 amino acids. Per germline, CDR1 MNHNS and CDR2 SASEGT. V shed 3 bases and J 1 base; nucleotides not matched to a gene: 8.

The chain recombines TRBV6-4 with TRBJ1-1; D is unclear. The V end was cut by 9 bases, the J end by 3 bases, with 8 bases between. This CDR3 comprises 11 residues. Germline V gene data show CDR1 as MRHNA and CDR2 as SNTAGT. The CDR3 DNA follows: TGTGCCAGGTTGTTGGACACTGAAGCTTTCTTT. Its translation is CARLLDTEAFF.

The rearrangement links TRBV10-3 to TRBJ2-3; 9 bases line up with TRBD2. Germline values: CDR1 ENHRY, CDR2 SYGVKD. V trimming: 0 bases; J trimming: 0 bases; junction bases outside the gene matches: 4. There are 17 residues in the CDR3. The CDR3 DNA sequence: TGTGCCATCAGTGAGTCTTATACTAGCGGGAGCACAGATACGCAGTATTTT. Amino acids: CAISESYTSGSTDTQYF.

The V and J genes are TRBV7-9 and TRBJ2-2; D not resolved. Trimming removed 5 bases at V and 5 bases at J, with 3 bases between. Germline V lookup: CDR1 SEHNR, CDR2 FQNEAQ (reference sequence). This CDR3 is 11 amino acids long. The CDR3 DNA follows: TGTGCCAGCAGCCCAACCGGGGAGCTGTTTTTT. Protein sequence: CASSPTGELFF.

V is TRBV5-1 and J is TRBJ2-7; D assignment may be TRBD1 or TRBD2 (5 bases each). There are 17 residues in the CDR3. The germline V and J ends were trimmed by 0 bases and 2 bases, with 18 bases remaining between them. The germline CDR1 and CDR2 sequences are SGHRS and YFSETQ. In DNA form, the CDR3 reads TGCGCCAGCAGCTTGGCCGGGGTACAGGTACCGCCCTACGAGCAGTACTTC. Translated: CASSLAGVQVPPYEQYF.

CDR3 amino acids: CASSSGQVLGLFF. CDR3 DNA: TGTGCCAGCAGTTCTGGACAGGTTTTGGGACTGTTTTTT. The gene calls are TRBV28 and TRBJ1-4, with 7 bases aligning to TRBD1. The CDR3 is 13 residues long. The germline gives CDR1 MDHEN, CDR2 SYDVKM. Unmatched junction bases numbered 9, after V lost 4 bases and J lost 13 bases.

The chain joins TRBV27 to TRBJ1-1; D gene ambiguous. CDR3 length equals 16 residues. V was shortened by 3 bases and J by 2 bases, with 16 bases between the two germline ends. Germline V gene data show CDR1 as MNHEY and CDR2 as SMNVEV (reference sequence). CDR3 nucleotides: TGTGCCAGCAGTTTTCTTCGTGTAGGGCCAAACACTGAAGCTTTCTTT. It translates to CASSFLRVGPNTEAFF.

The chain couples TRBV4-1 to TRBJ2-6; TRBD2 matches at 13 bases. The V and J ends lost 3 bases and 3 bases, in that order; junction bases with no gene match: 11. CDR1 MGHRA and CDR2 YSYEKL come from the germline V gene. CDR3 length: 20 amino acids. CDR3 coding DNA: TGCGCCAGCAGCCACCTCGGACTAGCGGGAGAGAGGGGTGGGGCCAACGTCCTGACTTTC. The encoded protein is CASSHLGLAGERGGANVLTF.

The chain has TRBV6-5 and TRBJ2-1; perhaps TRBD2 as D (6 bases). V lost 6 bases and J lost 6, with 18 bases in between. This CDR3 comprises 15 residues. From germline, CDR1 is MNHEY and CDR2 SVGAGI. CDR3 nucleotide sequence: TGTGCCAGCAGGGATGGGACGCGGGATGTCAATGAGCAGTTCTTC. This codes for CASRDGTRDVNEQFF.